This TCR beta chain was retrieved from a study of cytomegalovirus exposure and HLA in healthy donors. In this sample, this clone turned up once. Clones were sequenced by immunoSEQ multiplex PCR, and TCRdb holds only the in-frame ones, with some missing. The data hold some 110,000 clones, with about 85% observed a single time. CDR3 size: 13 residues. Germline V lookup: CDR1 MNHEY, CDR2 SVGAGI. V was trimmed by 5 bases and J by 5 bases, leaving 12 bases between them. V usage is TRBV6-5 and J usage is TRBJ1-2, with D hard to call. Sequencing was done on a sample of PBMCs. This TCR was recovered from a man in his late teens or twenties in good health and CMV-seropositive. The CDR3 DNA reads TGTGCCAGCAGTCGTGCAGGCAATTATGGCTACACCTTC. Its protein is CASSRAGNYGYTF.